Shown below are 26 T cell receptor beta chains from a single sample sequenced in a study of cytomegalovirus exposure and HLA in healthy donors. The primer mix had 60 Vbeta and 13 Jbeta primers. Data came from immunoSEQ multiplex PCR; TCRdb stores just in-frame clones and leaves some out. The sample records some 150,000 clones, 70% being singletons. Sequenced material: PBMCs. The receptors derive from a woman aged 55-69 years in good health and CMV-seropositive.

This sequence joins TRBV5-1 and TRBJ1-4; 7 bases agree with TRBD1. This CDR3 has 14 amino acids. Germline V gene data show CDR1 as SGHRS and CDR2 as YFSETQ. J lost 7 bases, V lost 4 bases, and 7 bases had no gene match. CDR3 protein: CASSPGTGVEKLFF. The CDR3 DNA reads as TGCGCCAGCAGCCCCGGAACAGGGGTTGAAAAACTGTTTTTT.

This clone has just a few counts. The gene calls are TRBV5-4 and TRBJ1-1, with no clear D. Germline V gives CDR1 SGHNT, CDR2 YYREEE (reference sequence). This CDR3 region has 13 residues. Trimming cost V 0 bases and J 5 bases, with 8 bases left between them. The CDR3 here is CASSLEPVTEAFF. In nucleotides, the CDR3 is TGTGCCAGCAGCTTGGAACCGGTTACTGAAGCTTTCTTT.

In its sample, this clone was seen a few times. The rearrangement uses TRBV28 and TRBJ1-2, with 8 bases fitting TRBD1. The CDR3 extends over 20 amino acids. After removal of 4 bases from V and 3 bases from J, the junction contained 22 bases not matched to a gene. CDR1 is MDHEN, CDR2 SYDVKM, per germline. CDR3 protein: CASSSRYFRDRNIPDYGYTF. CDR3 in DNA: TGTGCCAGCAGTTCCCGATACTTCCGGGACAGGAATATCCCGGACTATGGCTACACCTTC.

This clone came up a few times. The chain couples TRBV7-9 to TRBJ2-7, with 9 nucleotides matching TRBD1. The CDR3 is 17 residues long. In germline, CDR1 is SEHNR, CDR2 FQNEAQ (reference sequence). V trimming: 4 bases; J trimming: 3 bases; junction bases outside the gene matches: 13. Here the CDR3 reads CASSSPAGGQGYYEQYF. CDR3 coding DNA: TGTGCCAGCAGCTCCCCCGCCGGGGGACAGGGCTACTACGAGCAGTACTTC.

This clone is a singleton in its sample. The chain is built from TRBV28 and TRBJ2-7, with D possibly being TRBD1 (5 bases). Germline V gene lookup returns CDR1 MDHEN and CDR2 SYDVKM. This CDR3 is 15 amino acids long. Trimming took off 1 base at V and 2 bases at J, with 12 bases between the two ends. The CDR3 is CASSLSTGPTYEQYF. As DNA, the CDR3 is TGTGCCAGCAGTTTATCCACAGGTCCTACCTACGAGCAGTACTTC.

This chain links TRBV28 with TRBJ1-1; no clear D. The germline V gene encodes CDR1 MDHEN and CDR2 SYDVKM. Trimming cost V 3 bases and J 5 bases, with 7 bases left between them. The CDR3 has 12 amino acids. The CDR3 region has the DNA TGTGCCAGCAGTTTGCTAGGAACTGAAGCTTTCTTT. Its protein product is CASSLLGTEAFF.

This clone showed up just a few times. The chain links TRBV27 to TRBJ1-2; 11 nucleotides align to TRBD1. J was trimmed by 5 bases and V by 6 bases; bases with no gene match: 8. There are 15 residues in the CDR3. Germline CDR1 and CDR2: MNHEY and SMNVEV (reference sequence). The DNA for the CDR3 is TGTGCCAGCAGCCGGGACAGGGGGGGATATTATGGCTACACCTTC. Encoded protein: CASSRDRGGYYGYTF.

CDR3 sequence (DNA): TGCGCCAGCAGCATCGAGACTAGCGGGAGGGGCGAGCAGTACTTC. This sequence encodes CASSIETSGRGEQYF. V gene TRBV5-1 combines with J gene TRBJ2-7, with 14 nucleotides matching TRBD2. The CDR3 contains 15 residues. CDR1 and CDR2 from the germline V gene are SGHRS and YFSETQ. J was trimmed by 6 bases and V by 4 bases; bases with no gene match: 6.

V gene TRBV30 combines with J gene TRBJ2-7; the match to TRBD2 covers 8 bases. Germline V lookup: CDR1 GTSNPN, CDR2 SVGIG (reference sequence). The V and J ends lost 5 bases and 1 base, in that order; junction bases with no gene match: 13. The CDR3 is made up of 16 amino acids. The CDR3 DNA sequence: TGTGCCTGGCAATATCGGGGGACTAGTGATTCCTACGAGCAGTACTTC. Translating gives CAWQYRGTSDSYEQYF.

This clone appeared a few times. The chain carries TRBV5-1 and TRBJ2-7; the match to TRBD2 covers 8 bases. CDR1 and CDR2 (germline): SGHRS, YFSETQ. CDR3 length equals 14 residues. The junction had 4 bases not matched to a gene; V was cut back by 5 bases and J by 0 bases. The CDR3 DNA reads TGCGCCAGCAGAGCGGGAGACACCTCCTACGAGCAGTACTTC. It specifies CASRAGDTSYEQYF.

CDR3 protein: CASSLAQGAINYGYTF. CDR3 DNA sequence: TGCGCCAGCAGCTTGGCACAGGGGGCAATAAACTATGGCTACACCTTC. The J gene is TRBJ1-2, the V gene TRBV5-1, with 9 bases aligning to TRBD1. CDR3 length: 16 residues. V was clipped by 0 bases and J by 2 bases; unmatched bases: 5. Germline CDR1 is SGHRS and CDR2 is YFSETQ.

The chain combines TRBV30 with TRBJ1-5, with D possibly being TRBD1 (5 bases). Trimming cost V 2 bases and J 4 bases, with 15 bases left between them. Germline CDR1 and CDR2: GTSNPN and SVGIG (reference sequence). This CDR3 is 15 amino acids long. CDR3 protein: CAWSPGTRQNQPQHF. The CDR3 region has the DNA TGTGCCTGGAGTCCCGGCACGCGACAGAATCAGCCCCAGCATTTT.

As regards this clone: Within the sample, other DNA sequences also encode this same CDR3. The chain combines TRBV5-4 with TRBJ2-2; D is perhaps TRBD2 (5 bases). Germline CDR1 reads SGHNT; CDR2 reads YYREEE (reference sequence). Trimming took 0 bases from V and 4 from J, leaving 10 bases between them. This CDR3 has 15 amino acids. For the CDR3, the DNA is TGTGCCAGCAGCTTGGCGAGGGAGACCACCGGGGAGCTGTTTTTT. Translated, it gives CASSLARETTGELFF.

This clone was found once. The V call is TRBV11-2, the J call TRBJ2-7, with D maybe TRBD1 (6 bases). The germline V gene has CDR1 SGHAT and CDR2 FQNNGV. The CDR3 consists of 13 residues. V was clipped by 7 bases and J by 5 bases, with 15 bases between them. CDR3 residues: CASKQGAVNEQYF. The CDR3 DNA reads TGTGCCAGCAAACAGGGAGCTGTAAACGAGCAGTACTTC.

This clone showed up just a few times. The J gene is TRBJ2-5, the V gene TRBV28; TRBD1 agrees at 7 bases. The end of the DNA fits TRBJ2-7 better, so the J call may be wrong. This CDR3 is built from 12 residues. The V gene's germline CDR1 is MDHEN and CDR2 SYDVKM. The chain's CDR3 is CASSVSGGEQYF. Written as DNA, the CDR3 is TGTGCCAGCAGTGTGTCAGGGGGCGAGCAGTACTTC.

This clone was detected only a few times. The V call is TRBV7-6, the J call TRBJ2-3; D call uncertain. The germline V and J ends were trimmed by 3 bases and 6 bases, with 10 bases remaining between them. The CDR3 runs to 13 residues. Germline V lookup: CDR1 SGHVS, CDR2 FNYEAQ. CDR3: CASSFSRQDTQYF. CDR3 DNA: TGTGCCAGCAGCTTTTCCCGTCAGGATACGCAGTATTTT.

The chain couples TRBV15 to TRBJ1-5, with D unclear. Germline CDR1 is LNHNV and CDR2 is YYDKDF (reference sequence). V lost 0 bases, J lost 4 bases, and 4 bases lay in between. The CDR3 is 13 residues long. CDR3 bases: TGTGCCACCAGCAGAGAAGCTAATCAGCCCCAGCATTTT. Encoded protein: CATSREANQPQHF.

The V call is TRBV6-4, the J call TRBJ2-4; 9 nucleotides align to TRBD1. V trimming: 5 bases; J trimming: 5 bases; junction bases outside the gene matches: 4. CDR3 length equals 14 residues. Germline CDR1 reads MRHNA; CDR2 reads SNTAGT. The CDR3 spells CASSPQGAQNIQYF. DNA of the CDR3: TGTGCCAGCAGTCCACAGGGGGCGCAAAACATTCAGTACTTC.

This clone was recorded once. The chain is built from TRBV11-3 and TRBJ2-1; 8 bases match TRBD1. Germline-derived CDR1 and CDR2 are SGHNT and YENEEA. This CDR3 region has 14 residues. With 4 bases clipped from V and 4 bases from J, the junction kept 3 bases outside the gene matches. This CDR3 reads CASSYGQGYNEQFF. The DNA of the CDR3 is TGTGCCAGCAGCTATGGACAGGGATACAATGAGCAGTTCTTC.

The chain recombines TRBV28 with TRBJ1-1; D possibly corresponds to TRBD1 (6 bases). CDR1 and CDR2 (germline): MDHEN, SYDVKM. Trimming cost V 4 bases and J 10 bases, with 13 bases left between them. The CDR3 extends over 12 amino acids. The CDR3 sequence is CASSSGTFGAFF. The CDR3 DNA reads TGTGCCAGCAGTTCTGGGACATTCGGAGCTTTCTTT.

Here the CDR3 DNA reads TGTGCCAGCAGCTTCGAACAGGGGAGCTCCTACGAGCAGTACTTC. Translated, it gives CASSFEQGSSYEQYF. The rearrangement links TRBV5-8 to TRBJ2-7; 7 bases are a match to TRBD1. Unmatched junction bases numbered 5, after V lost 2 bases and J lost 0 bases. Germline loops: CDR1 SGHTS, CDR2 YDEGEE. The CDR3 loop spans 15 amino acids.

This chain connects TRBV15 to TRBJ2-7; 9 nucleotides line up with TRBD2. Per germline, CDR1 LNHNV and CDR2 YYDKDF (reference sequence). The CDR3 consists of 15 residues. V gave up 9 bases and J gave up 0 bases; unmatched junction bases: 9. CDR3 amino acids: CATGLEREDSYEQYF. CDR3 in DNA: TGTGCCACTGGATTGGAGCGGGAGGACTCCTACGAGCAGTACTTC.

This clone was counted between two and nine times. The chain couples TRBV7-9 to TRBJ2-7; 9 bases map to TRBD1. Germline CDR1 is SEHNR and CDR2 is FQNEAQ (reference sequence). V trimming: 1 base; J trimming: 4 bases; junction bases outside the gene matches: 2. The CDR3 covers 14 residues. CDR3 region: CASSLVQGAYEQYF. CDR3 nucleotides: TGTGCCAGCAGCTTAGTACAGGGGGCTTACGAGCAGTACTTC. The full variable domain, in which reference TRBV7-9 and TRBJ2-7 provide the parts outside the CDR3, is DTGVSQNPRHKITKRGQNVTFRCDPISEHNRLYWYRQTLGQGPEFLTYFQNEAQLEKSRLLSDRFSAERPKGSFSTLEIQRTEQGDSAMYLCASSLVQGAYEQYFGPGTRLTVT.

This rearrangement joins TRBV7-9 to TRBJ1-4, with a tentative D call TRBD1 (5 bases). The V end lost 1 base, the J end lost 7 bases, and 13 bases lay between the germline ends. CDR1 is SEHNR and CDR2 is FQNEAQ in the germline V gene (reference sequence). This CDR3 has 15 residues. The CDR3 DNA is TGTGCCAGCAGCTTAGACGGGGGGGACCGTGAAAAACTGTTTTTT. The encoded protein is CASSLDGGDREKLFF. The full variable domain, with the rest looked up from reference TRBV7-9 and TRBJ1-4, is DTGVSQNPRHKITKRGQNVTFRCDPISEHNRLYWYRQTLGQGPEFLTYFQNEAQLEKSRLLSDRFSAERPKGSFSTLEIQRTEQGDSAMYLCASSLDGGDREKLFFGSGTQLSVL.

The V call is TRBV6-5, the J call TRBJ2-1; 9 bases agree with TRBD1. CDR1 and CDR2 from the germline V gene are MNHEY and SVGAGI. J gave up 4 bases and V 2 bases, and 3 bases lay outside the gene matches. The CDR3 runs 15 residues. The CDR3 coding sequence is TGTGCCAGCAGTTACAAACAGGGGGCGTACAATGAGCAGTTCTTC. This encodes CASSYKQGAYNEQFF.

CDR3 coding DNA: TGTGCCAGCGGAGGGACAGCTAATGAAAAACTGTTTTTT. Amino acids: CASGGTANEKLFF. The chain carries TRBV7-2 and TRBJ1-4; 7 bases line up with TRBD1. This CDR3 has 13 residues. With V trimmed by 8 bases and J by 3 bases, 3 bases remained unmatched. From germline, CDR1 is SGHTA and CDR2 FQGNSA.